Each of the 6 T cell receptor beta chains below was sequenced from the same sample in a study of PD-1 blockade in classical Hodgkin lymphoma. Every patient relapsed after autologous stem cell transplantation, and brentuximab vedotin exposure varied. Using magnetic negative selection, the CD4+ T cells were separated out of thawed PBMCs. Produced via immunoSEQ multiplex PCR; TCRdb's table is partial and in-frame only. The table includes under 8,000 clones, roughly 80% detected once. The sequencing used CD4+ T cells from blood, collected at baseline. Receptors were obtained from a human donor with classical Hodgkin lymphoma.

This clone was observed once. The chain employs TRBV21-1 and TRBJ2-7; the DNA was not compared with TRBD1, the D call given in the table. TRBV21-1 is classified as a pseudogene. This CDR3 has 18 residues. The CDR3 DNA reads TGTGCCAGCAGCAAAACCGATGGACAGGGCAATGTCTCCTACGAGCAGTACGTC. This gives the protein CASSKTDGQGNVSYEQYV.

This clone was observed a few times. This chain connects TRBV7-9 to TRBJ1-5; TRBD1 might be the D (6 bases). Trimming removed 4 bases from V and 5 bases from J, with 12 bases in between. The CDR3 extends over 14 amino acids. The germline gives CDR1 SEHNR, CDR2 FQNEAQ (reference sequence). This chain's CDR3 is CASSSSQGYQPQHF. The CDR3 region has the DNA TGTGCCAGCAGCTCCTCACAGGGTTATCAGCCCCAGCATTTT.

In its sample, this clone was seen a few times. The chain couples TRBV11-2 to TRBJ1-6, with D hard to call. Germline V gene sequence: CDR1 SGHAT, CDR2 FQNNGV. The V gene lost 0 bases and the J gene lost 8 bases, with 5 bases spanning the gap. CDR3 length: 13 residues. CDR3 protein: CASSLDAYSPLHF. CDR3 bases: TGTGCCAGCAGCTTAGATGCTTATTCACCCCTCCACTTT.

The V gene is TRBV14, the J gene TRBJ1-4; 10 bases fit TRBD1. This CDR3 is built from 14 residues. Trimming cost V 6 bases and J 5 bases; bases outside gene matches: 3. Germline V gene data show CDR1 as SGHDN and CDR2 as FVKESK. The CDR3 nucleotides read TGTGCCAGCAGTCGACAGGGGGCAAATGAAAAACTGTTTTTT. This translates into CASSRQGANEKLFF.

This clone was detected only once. In nucleotides, the CDR3 is TGCGCCAGCAGCCAGGGACAGTTCTACGAGCAGTACTTC. As protein: CASSQGQFYEQYF. The chain joins TRBV4-3 to TRBJ2-7; 7 bases fit TRBD1. CDR3 length: 13 residues. The V gene's germline CDR1 is LGHNA and CDR2 YSLEER. The ends lost 3 bases at V and 3 bases at J; junction bases unmatched: 2.

CDR3 amino acids: CASSYWGGASLEQFF. DNA for the CDR3: TGTGCCAGCAGTTATTGGGGAGGCGCTTCCCTTGAGCAGTTCTTC. The V call is TRBV6-5, the J call TRBJ2-1; possible D gene TRBD2, 6 bases. CDR1 and CDR2 (germline): MNHEY, SVGAGI. V lost 3 bases and J 9 bases, leaving 18 bases between the germline ends. CDR3 size: 15 residues.